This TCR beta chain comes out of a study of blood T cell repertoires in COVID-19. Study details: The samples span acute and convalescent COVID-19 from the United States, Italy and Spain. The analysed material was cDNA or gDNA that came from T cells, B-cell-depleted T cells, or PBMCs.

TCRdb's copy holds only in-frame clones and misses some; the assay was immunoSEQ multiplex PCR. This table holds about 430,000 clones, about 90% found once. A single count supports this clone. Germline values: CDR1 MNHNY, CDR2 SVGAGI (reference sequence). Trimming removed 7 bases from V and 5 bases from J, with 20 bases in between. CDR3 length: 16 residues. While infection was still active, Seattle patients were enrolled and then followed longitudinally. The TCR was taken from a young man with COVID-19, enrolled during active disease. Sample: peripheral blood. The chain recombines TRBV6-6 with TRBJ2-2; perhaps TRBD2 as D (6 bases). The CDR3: CASTAARDLGTGELFF. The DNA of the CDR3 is TGTGCCAGCACCGCGGCTAGGGACTTGGGGACCGGGGAGCTGTTTTTT.